This entry concerns a single T cell receptor (beta chain). The record originates from a study of response to subunit inactivated influenza vaccine. Using its own MiXCR run on the RT-PCR reads, TCRdb lists one record per CDR3 protein. This table holds around 500,000 distinct CDR3 sequences, 10% to 11% found once. V was pared by 6 bases and J by 4 bases, with 15 bases between. The germline V gene encodes CDR1 MNHEY and CDR2 SVGEGT. The CDR3 covers 14 residues. The rearrangement joins TRBV6-2 or TRBV6-3 to TRBJ1-2, with TRBD1 as a possible D gene (5 bases). The clonotype was recovered from a man aged 50 to 60 who received an inactivated influenza vaccine. The sequences come from PBMCs from blood, collected more than 35 days after vaccination. CDR3 nucleotide sequence: TGTGCCAGCAGAAATAACAGGAATCTCTATGGCTACACCTTC. This codes for CASRNNRNLYGYTF.